This TCR beta chain derives from a study of OX40 agonist ivuxolimab in advanced cancers. The germline V and J ends were trimmed by 0 bases and 5 bases, with 8 bases remaining between them. Germline V gene lookup returns CDR1 SGHDT and CDR2 YYEEEE. CDR3 length: 13 residues. Turning to this clone: This may arise from a read error, as a much more abundant clone is one base away.

TCRdb's copy holds only in-frame clones and misses some; the assay was immunoSEQ multiplex PCR. The sample lists about 64,000 clones, 84% occurring once. The material sequenced was CD4+ or CD8+ T cells sorted from blood, taken in a trial of the OX40 agonist ivuxolimab. This chain uses TRBV5-6 with TRBJ1-2; D is unclear. The origin of this receptor is an adult with an advanced solid tumor such as melanoma, head and neck, liver or kidney cancer. In nucleotides, the CDR3 is TGTGCCAGCAGCTTGGCAGGAGTGTATGGCTACACCTTC. Its translation is CASSLAGVYGYTF.